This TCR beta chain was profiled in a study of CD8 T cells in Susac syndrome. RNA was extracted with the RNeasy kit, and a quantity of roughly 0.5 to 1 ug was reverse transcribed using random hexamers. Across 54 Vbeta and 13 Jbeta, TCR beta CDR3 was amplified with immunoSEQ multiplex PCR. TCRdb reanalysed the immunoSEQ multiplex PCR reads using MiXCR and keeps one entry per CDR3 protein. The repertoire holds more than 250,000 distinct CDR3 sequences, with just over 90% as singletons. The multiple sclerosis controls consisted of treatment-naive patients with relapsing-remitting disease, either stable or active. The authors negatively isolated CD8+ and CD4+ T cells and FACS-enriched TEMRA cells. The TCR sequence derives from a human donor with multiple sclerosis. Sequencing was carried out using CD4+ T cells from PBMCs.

In nucleotides, the CDR3 is TGTGCCATCAGTAAAGAGGGGGGAGATAATAATTCACCCCTCCACTTT. It yields the protein CAISKEGGDNNSPLHF. V and J are TRBV10-3 and TRBJ1-6; possible D gene TRBD1, 6 bases. Trimming removed 5 bases at V and 5 bases at J, with 16 bases between. CDR1 and CDR2 from the germline V gene are ENHRY and SYGVKD. The CDR3 sequence is 16 residues long.